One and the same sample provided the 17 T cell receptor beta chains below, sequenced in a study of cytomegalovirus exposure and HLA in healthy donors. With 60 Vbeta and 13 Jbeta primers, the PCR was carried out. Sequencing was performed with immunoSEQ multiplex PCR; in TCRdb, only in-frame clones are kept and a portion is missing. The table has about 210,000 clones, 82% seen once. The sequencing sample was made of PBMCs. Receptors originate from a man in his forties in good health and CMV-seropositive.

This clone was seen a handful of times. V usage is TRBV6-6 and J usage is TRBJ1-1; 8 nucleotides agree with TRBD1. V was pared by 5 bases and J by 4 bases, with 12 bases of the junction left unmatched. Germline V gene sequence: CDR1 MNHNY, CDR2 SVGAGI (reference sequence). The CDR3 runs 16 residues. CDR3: CASSTIDRGLRTEAFF. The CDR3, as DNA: TGTGCCAGCAGTACCATAGACAGGGGACTTCGCACTGAAGCTTTCTTT.

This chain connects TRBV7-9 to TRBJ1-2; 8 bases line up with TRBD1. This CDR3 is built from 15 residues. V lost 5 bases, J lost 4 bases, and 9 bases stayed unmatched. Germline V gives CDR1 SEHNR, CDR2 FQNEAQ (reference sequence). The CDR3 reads CASSPPGTGGYGYTF. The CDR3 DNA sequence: TGTGCCAGCAGCCCACCCGGGACAGGAGGCTATGGCTACACCTTC. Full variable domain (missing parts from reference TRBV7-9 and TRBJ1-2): DTGVSQNPRHKITKRGQNVTFRCDPISEHNRLYWYRQTLGQGPEFLTYFQNEAQLEKSRLLSDRFSAERPKGSFSTLEIQRTEQGDSAMYLCASSPPGTGGYGYTFGSGTRLTVV.

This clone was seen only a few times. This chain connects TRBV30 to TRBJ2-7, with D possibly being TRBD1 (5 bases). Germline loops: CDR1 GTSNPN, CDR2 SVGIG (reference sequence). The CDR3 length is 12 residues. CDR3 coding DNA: TGTGCTCCTGACAGCAACTCCTACGAGCAGTACTTC. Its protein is CAPDSNSYEQYF.

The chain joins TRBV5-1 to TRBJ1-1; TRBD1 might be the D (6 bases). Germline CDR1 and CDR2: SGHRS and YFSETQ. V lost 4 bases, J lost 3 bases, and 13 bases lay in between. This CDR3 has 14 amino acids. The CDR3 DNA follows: TGCGCCAGCAGCCTCACAGGGCTTGACACTGAAGCTTTCTTT. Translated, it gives CASSLTGLDTEAFF.

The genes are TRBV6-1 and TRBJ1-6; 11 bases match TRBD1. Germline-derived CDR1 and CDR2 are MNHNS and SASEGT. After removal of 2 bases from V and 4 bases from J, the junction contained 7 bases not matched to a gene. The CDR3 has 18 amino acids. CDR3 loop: CASSELPGQGVYNSPLHF. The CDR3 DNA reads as TGTGCCAGCAGTGAACTCCCGGGACAGGGGGTTTATAATTCACCCCTCCACTTT.

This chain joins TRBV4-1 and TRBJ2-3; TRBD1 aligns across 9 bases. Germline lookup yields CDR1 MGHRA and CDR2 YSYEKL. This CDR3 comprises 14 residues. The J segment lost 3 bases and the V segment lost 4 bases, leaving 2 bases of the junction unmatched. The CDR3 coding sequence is TGCGCCAGCAGCCTGGACAGGGGAACAGATACGCAGTATTTT. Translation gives CASSLDRGTDTQYF.

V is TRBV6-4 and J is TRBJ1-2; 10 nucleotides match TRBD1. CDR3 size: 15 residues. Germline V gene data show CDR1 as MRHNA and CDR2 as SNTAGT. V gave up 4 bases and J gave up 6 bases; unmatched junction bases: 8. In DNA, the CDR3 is TGTGCCAGCAGTGGCAAGACAGGGGGCATCAATGGCTACACCTTC. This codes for CASSGKTGGINGYTF.

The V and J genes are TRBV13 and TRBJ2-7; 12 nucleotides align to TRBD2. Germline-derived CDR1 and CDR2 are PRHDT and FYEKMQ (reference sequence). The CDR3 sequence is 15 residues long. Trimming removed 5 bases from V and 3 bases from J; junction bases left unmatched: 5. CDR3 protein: CASSPGTSGHYEQYF. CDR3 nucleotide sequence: TGTGCCAGCAGCCCTGGGACTAGCGGGCACTACGAGCAGTACTTC.

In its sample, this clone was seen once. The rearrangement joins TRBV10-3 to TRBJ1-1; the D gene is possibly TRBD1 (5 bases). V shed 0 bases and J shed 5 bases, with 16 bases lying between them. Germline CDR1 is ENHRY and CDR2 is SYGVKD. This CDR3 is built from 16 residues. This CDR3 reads CAISESGGRGGTEAFF. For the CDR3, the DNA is TGTGCCATCAGTGAGTCGGGAGGTCGGGGGGGTACTGAAGCTTTCTTT.

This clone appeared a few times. This chain's CDR3 is CASSRFDQPQHF. The CDR3 DNA follows: TGTGCCAGTAGCAGGTTCGATCAGCCCCAGCATTTT. J is TRBJ1-5 and V is TRBV19; D is ambiguous. Germline values: CDR1 LNHDA, CDR2 SQIVND (reference sequence). V lost 6 bases and J lost 5, with 8 bases in between. There are 12 residues in the CDR3.

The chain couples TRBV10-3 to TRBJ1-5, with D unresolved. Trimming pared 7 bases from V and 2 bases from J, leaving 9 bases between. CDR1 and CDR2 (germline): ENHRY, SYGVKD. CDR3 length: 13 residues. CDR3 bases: TGTGCCATCAACGGAGATGGCAATCAGCCCCAGCATTTT. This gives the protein CAINGDGNQPQHF.

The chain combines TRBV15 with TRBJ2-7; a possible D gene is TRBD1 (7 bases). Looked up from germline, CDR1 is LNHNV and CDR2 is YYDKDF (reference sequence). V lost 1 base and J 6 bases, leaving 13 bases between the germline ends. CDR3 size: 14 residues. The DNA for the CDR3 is TGTGCCACCAGCAGAGCAGGGGGAGGATCCGAGCAGTACTTC. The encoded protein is CATSRAGGGSEQYF. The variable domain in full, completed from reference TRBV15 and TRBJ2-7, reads DAMVIQNPRYQVTQFGKPVTLSCSQTLNHNVMYWYQQKSSQAPKLLFHYYDKDFNNEADTPDNFQSRRPNTSFCFLDIRSPGLGDTAMYLCATSRAGGGSEQYFGPGTRLTVT.

The CDR3 DNA is TGTGCCAGCAGCGTCTCCGGGACTACACACACCGGGGAGCTGTTTTTT. It yields the protein CASSVSGTTHTGELFF. The J gene is TRBJ2-2, the V gene TRBV9, with 7 bases identical to TRBD2. V shed 2 bases, J shed 3 bases, and the junction held 7 bases outside the gene matches. Germline V gene data show CDR1 as SGDLS and CDR2 as YYNGEE. The CDR3 extends over 16 amino acids.

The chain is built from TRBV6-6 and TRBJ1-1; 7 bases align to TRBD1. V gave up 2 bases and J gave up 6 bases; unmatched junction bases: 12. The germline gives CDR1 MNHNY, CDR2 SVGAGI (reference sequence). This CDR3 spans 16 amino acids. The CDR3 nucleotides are TGTGCCAGCAGTTACCCACCGGGACAGAGGAAAGCTGAAGCTTTCTTT. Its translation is CASSYPPGQRKAEAFF.

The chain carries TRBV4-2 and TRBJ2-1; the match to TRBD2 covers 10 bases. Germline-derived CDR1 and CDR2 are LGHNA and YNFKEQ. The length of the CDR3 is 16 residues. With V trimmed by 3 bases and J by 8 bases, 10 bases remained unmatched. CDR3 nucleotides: TGTGCCAGCAGCCATAAGGGAGCGGGAGGGCGGGATGAGCAGTTCTTC. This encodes CASSHKGAGGRDEQFF.

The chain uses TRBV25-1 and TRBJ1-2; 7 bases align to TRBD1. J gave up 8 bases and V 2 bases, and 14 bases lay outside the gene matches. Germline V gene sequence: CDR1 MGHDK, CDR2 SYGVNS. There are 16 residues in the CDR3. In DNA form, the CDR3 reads TGTGCCAGCAGTGAAGCTAGGGACAGAGGCCTAAACGGCTACACCTTC. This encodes CASSEARDRGLNGYTF.

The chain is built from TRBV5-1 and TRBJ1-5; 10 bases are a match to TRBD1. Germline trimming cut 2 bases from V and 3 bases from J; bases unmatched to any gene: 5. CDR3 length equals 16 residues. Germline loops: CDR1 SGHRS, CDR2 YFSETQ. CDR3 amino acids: CASSLGTGEPNQPQHF. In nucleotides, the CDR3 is TGCGCCAGCAGCTTAGGGACAGGGGAACCCAATCAGCCCCAGCATTTT.